This TCR beta chain was observed in a study of shared T cell receptors in the human thymus. This clone has a single count. The germline CDR1 and CDR2 sequences are SGDLS and YYNGEE. The CDR3 contains 14 residues. Between the trimmed V and J ends, which lost 0 bases and 5 bases, there was a span of 11 bases. The table came from immunoSEQ multiplex PCR; TCRdb's copy has only in-frame clones and leaves some out. The table has roughly 710,000 clones, roughly 85% seen once. This same sample was also taken into another study, of human thymus T cells. That source reports: Thymic tissue was derived from resections collected during corrective heart surgery. In unrelated individuals, thymic repertoires overlapped highly, according to related research.

The sequence was collected from a girl under three years old with a congenital heart defect. The rearrangement joins TRBV9 to TRBJ2-5; weak D call: TRBD1 (5 bases). Specimen: thymocytes. For the CDR3, the DNA is TGTGCCAGCAGCGTAGGTAGGGGTTGGGAGACCCAGTACTTC. The encoded protein is CASSVGRGWETQYF.